These 22 T cell receptor delta chains originate from one sample sequenced in a study of γδ T cells in repeated Plasmodium falciparum infection. TCRdb redid clone calling on the multiplex PCR reads using CATT. The sample includes tens of thousands of delta-chain clones, 1.4% to 1.5% of them seen just once. Bulk repertoires came from Vgamma9/Vdelta2+ or Vdelta2-negative gammadelta T cells flow-sorted from PBMC. Sequenced material: gamma-delta T cells from blood. These receptor sequences come from a pool of human donors (malaria-infected and uninfected, not separated).

Notes on this clone: TCRdb's listed protein matches a much larger clone and diverges from this DNA's translation at residue 12, likely through a read error; the protein shown comes from the DNA. This rearrangement joins TRDV1 to TRDJ1, with 10 bases aligning to TRDD3. TCRdb offers no J gene call, so here the DNA was matched to germline to obtain one. Germline CDR1 reads TSWWSYY; CDR2 reads QGS. J was trimmed by 0 bases and V by 1 base; bases with no gene match: 11. The CDR3 length is 19 residues. The CDR3 loop reads CALGEPPIGGYQYTDKLIF. The CDR3 nucleotides are TGTGCTCTTGGGGAACCGCCCATTGGGGGATACCAGTACACCGATAAACTCATCTTT.

With respect to this clone: With a far larger clone one base away, a read error is the likely cause. The same CDR3 can be traced to other DNA sequences in this sample. The rearrangement links TRDV1 to TRDJ1, with D tentatively TRDD2 (6 bases). Deletions cut 2 bases from V and 11 bases from J, with 30 bases between. Germline V gives CDR1 TSWWSYY, CDR2 QGS. The CDR3 loop spans 18 amino acids. The DNA of the CDR3 is TGTGCTCTTGGGGAAGCCTTCTTCCTCGACGGGAGAGGGGGTAAGCTCATCTTT. Protein sequence: CALGEAFFLDGRGGKLIF.

In the case of this clone: This likely stems from a read error, as it lies one base from a far larger clone. The same CDR3 can be traced to other DNA sequences in this sample. V usage is TRDV1 and J usage is TRDJ1, with 12 bases aligning to TRDD3. Germline V gene sequence: CDR1 TSWWSYY, CDR2 QGS. The CDR3 totals 23 residues. V lost 0 bases, J lost 0 bases, and 20 bases stayed unmatched. CDR3 amino acids: CALGELGALYWGIQGGDTDKLIF. For the CDR3, the DNA is TGTGCTCTTGGGGAACTAGGCGCTCTCTACTGGGGGATACAGGGCGGGGACACCGATAAACTCATCTTT.

Concerning this clone itself: The mismatch at residue 14 between this DNA's translation and the TCRdb protein of a much larger clone likely reflects a read error; the protein shown is translated from the DNA. CDR3 in amino acids: CAFSFEALVLGDDRLIF. Here the CDR3 DNA reads TGTGCCTTTAGTTTCGAGGCGCTGGTACTGGGGGATGATAGACTCATCTTT. The chain joins TRDV3 to TRDJ1, with TRDD3 identical over 10 bases. From germline, CDR1 is TVYSNPD and CDR2 GDNSRS (reference sequence). The CDR3 is 17 residues long.

At least ten counts were recorded for this clone. It is likely a read error: a sequence one base away is far more abundant. Different DNA sequences within this sample yield the same CDR3. This chain links TRDV3 with TRDJ1, with D perhaps matching TRDD3 (5 bases). The CDR3 has 14 amino acids. CDR1 and CDR2 from the germline V gene are TVYSNPD and GDNSRS (reference sequence). The CDR3 sequence is CAFGTGRYTDKLIF. DNA for the CDR3: TGTGCCTTCGGTACTGGTCGGTACACCGATAAACTCATCTTC.

This clone was observed a few times. The mismatch at residue 6 between this DNA's translation and the TCRdb protein of a much larger clone likely reflects a read error; the protein shown is translated from the DNA. This rearrangement joins TRDV1 to TRDJ1; 9 positions match TRDD3. V gave up 2 bases and J gave up 3 bases; unmatched junction bases: 19. CDR1 and CDR2 from the germline V gene are TSWWSYY and QGS. This CDR3 spans 20 amino acids. The CDR3 DNA reads TGTGCTCTTGGGGAAAGTAATTGTACTGGGGGAACCCTTAGGGCCGATAAACTCATCTTT. This sequence encodes CALGESNCTGGTLRADKLIF.

As concerns this clone: It differs at one base from a far larger clone, so likely a read error. This same CDR3 is encoded by further DNA sequences in the sample. No J gene was called, and the V gene is TRDV2; TRDD3 is taken as the D call from the table, unchecked against the DNA. The length of the CDR3 is 16 residues. In germline, CDR1 is GEAIGNYY, CDR2 EKD. The CDR3 sequence: CACDDLVGDTTAQLFF. The CDR3 region has the DNA TGTGCCTGTGACGACTTAGTGGGGGATACGACAGCACAGCTCTTCTTT.

This clone was counted a few times. A far larger clone is just one base off, so this is likely a read error. Other DNA sequences within the sample encode an identical CDR3. V gene TRDV1 combines with J gene TRDJ1, with 9 positions matching TRDD3. The J gene, left out of TCRdb, was set here by checking the DNA against germline. Germline V lookup: CDR1 TSWWSYY, CDR2 QGS. The CDR3 has 17 amino acids. The chain's CDR3 is CALGEPGDTPSTDKLIF. The CDR3 DNA reads TGCGCTCTTGGGGAACCGGGGGATACCCCCTCCACCGATAAACTCATCTTT.

At least ten counts were recorded for this clone. The rearrangement joins TRDV1 to TRDJ1; 13 bases fit TRDD3. The V segment lost 2 bases and the J segment 0 bases; nucleotides outside the gene matches: 24. Germline values: CDR1 TSWWSYY, CDR2 QGS. The CDR3 is 24 residues long. The CDR3 spells CALGECPPEPFVLGDTWYTDKLIF. CDR3 DNA sequence: TGTGCTCTTGGGGAATGTCCCCCAGAGCCCTTCGTACTGGGGGATACGTGGTACACCGATAAACTCATCTTT.

This clone was observed a handful of times. TCRdb pairs this DNA with a much larger clone's protein that differs at residue 17, likely a read error; the protein shown was translated from the DNA. The J gene is uncalled and the V gene is TRDV1; the D call in the table, TRDD3, was not verified against the DNA. CDR1 and CDR2 (germline): TSWWSYY, QGS. The CDR3 length is 19 residues. The CDR3 DNA reads as TGTGCTCTTGGGGACGCTATCCAAGCTGGGCCGATTCCGTACGATAAACCCATCTTT. This codes for CALGDAIQAGPIPYDKPIF.

There are many counts of this clone. TCRdb's protein for this DNA is that of a much larger clone and differs from the translation at residue 14, likely a read error; the protein shown is the DNA translation. J is TRDJ1 and V is TRDV1; 12 bases map to TRDD3. Since TCRdb gives no J gene, matching the DNA to germline was used here to assign it. Per germline, CDR1 TSWWSYY and CDR2 QGS. The CDR3 covers 18 residues. Unmatched junction bases numbered 14, after V lost 2 bases and J lost 7 bases. CDR3 DNA sequence: TGTGCTCTTGGGGAAACGCAGGAACTACTGGGGGATACCATTAAACTCATCTTT. Its translation: CALGETQELLGDTIKLIF.

In the case of this clone: Given a far larger clone just one base away, this is likely a sequencing read error. In the same sample, other DNA sequences code for this CDR3. The chain carries TRDV1 and TRDJ1, with D perhaps TRDD3 (6 bases). CDR1 is TSWWSYY and CDR2 is QGS in the germline V gene. The V gene lost 2 bases and the J gene lost 1 base, with 29 bases spanning the gap. This CDR3 spans 21 amino acids. The CDR3 region is CALGEFSPAHRGFRFTDKLIF. Here the CDR3 DNA reads TGTGCTCTTGGGGAATTTAGCCCAGCACACCGGGGATTCAGGTTCACCGATAAACTCATCTTT.

With respect to this clone: TCRdb lists the protein of a much larger clone for this DNA, which differs at residue 6, so this is likely a read error; the protein given here is translated from the DNA itself. The chain is built from TRDV1 and TRDJ1; 8 bases map to TRDD2. V shed 1 base and J 0 bases; nucleotides not matched to a gene: 25. Germline CDR1 TSWWSYY, CDR2 QGS. The CDR3 is 23 residues long. The CDR3 sequence is CALGEPKIFLLTPGIMYTDKLIF. The CDR3 DNA follows: TGTGCTCTTGGGGAACCCAAAATCTTCCTACTGACCCCGGGGATCATGTACACCGATAAACTCATCTTT.

About this clone: With a far larger clone one base away, a read error is the likely cause. Other DNA sequences in this specimen translate into the identical CDR3. V gene TRDV2 combines with J gene TRDJ3; D perhaps matches TRDD3 (5 bases). No J gene is reported in TCRdb; it was inferred here by comparing the DNA with germline. Germline CDR1 is GEAIGNYY and CDR2 is EKD. Trimming cost V 1 base and J 3 bases, with 12 bases left between them. The CDR3 sequence is 17 residues long. In DNA form, the CDR3 reads TGTGCCTGTGACACTACCGGGGAGGACTGGGACACCCGACAGATGTTTTTC. Its protein product is CACDTTGEDWDTRQMFF.

About this clone: The protein recorded in TCRdb matches a much larger clone and deviates from this DNA's translation at residue 3, suggesting a read error; the protein here is obtained by translating the DNA. V is TRDV1 and J is TRDJ1, with D perhaps matching TRDD3 (5 bases). The J gene comes from matching the DNA to germline here; TCRdb lacks it. Germline V gene sequence: CDR1 TSWWSYY, CDR2 QGS. CDR3 length: 19 amino acids. CDR3 sequence reads: CAFGEGSAARPRDTDKLIF. CDR3 nucleotide sequence: TGTGCTTTTGGGGAAGGCAGTGCCGCCCGGCCTAGGGACACCGATAAACTCATCTTT.

As to this clone: The TCRdb protein comes from a much larger clone and disagrees with this DNA's translation at residue 5, likely due to a read error; the protein given here is derived from the DNA. The rearrangement joins TRDV2 to TRDJ2, with 8 positions matching TRDD3. TCRdb leaves out the J gene; it was filled in here by matching the DNA to germline. The CDR3 spans 14 residues. From germline, CDR1 is GEAIGNYY and CDR2 EKD. V lost 3 bases to trimming and J lost 5 bases; unmatched junction nucleotides: 4. This chain's CDR3 is CACDSLGVTAQLFF. CDR3 DNA sequence: TGTGCCTGTGACTCACTGGGGGTTACAGCACAACTCTTCTTT.

There are a few counts of this clone. A read error is likely here: a far larger clone is one base away. Other DNA sequences in the sample encode the same CDR3. The CDR3, as DNA: TGCGCCTGTGACGGGGGCGCCACTCGTACTGGGGGATACAAAGTTGATAAACTCATCTTT. Amino acids: CACDGGATRTGGYKVDKLIF. This chain joins TRDV2 and TRDJ1; 12 bases map to TRDD3. In the absence of a J gene in TCRdb, the DNA was matched to germline to assign it here. This CDR3 has 20 residues. Per germline, CDR1 GEAIGNYY and CDR2 EKD.

This clone was observed many times. This rearrangement joins TRDV1 to TRDJ1, with TRDD2 matching over 7 bases. J lost 4 bases, V lost 5 bases, and 7 bases had no gene match. The germline gives CDR1 TSWWSYY, CDR2 QGS. The CDR3 is 14 residues long. The CDR3 reads CALGLFLPFDKLIF. CDR3 nucleotide sequence: TGTGCTCTTGGGTTATTCCTACCGTTCGATAAACTCATCTTT.

This clone was counted a few times. This may stem from a read error, because a much larger clone lies one nucleotide away. This specimen includes other DNA sequences encoding the same CDR3. V and J are TRDV1 and TRDJ1; 8 positions match TRDD3. TCRdb supplies no J gene; here it was assigned by aligning the nucleotide sequence to germline. CDR1 is TSWWSYY, CDR2 QGS, per germline. This CDR3 is built from 19 residues. CDR3 amino acids: CALVSPITSGDTCGDKLIF. The CDR3 nucleotides read TGCGCTCTTGTATCCCCCATTACGTCCGGGGATACCTGCGGCGATAAACTCATCTTT.

Regarding this clone: A far larger clone is off by one base, so a read error is likely. The sample holds other DNA sequences that translate to the same CDR3. V gene TRDV1 combines with J gene TRDJ2, with D maybe TRDD2 (6 bases). TCRdb offers no J gene call, so here the DNA was matched to germline to obtain one. The CDR3 contains 15 residues. CDR1 is TSWWSYY, CDR2 QGS, per germline. The CDR3: CALGEGPFPTAQLFF. The CDR3 nucleotides read TGTGCTCTCGGGGAAGGGCCCTTCCCAACAGCACAACTCTTCTTT.

As concerns this clone: This DNA's translation and the protein TCRdb lists, from a much larger clone, do not match at residue 6, likely due to a read error; the protein shown is translated from the DNA. The chain has TRDV2 and TRDJ1; 9 nucleotides line up with TRDD3. The J gene is absent in TCRdb and was assigned here via DNA matching to germline. Germline CDR1 reads GEAIGNYY; CDR2 reads EKD. The CDR3 contains 16 residues. V lost 1 base, J lost 3 bases, and 8 bases stayed unmatched. In DNA, the CDR3 is TGTGCCTGTGACACTCCGGGGGATACCACCCCCGATAAACTCATCTTT. Its translation: CACDTPGDTTPDKLIF.

This clone was seen only a few times. With only one base between it and a far larger clone, this is likely a read error. In the same sample, other DNA sequences code for this CDR3. V is TRDV2 and J is TRDJ3; the match to TRDD3 covers 9 bases. Matching the DNA to germline supplied the J gene, which TCRdb does not give. Losses at the gene ends were 3 bases for V and 1 base for J; bases not matched to a gene: 3. Germline V gives CDR1 GEAIGNYY, CDR2 EKD. The CDR3 totals 17 residues. CDR3 in DNA: TGTGCCTGTGACTCAACTGGGGGATCCTGGGACACCCGACAGATGTTTTTC. Translated: CACDSTGGSWDTRQMFF.